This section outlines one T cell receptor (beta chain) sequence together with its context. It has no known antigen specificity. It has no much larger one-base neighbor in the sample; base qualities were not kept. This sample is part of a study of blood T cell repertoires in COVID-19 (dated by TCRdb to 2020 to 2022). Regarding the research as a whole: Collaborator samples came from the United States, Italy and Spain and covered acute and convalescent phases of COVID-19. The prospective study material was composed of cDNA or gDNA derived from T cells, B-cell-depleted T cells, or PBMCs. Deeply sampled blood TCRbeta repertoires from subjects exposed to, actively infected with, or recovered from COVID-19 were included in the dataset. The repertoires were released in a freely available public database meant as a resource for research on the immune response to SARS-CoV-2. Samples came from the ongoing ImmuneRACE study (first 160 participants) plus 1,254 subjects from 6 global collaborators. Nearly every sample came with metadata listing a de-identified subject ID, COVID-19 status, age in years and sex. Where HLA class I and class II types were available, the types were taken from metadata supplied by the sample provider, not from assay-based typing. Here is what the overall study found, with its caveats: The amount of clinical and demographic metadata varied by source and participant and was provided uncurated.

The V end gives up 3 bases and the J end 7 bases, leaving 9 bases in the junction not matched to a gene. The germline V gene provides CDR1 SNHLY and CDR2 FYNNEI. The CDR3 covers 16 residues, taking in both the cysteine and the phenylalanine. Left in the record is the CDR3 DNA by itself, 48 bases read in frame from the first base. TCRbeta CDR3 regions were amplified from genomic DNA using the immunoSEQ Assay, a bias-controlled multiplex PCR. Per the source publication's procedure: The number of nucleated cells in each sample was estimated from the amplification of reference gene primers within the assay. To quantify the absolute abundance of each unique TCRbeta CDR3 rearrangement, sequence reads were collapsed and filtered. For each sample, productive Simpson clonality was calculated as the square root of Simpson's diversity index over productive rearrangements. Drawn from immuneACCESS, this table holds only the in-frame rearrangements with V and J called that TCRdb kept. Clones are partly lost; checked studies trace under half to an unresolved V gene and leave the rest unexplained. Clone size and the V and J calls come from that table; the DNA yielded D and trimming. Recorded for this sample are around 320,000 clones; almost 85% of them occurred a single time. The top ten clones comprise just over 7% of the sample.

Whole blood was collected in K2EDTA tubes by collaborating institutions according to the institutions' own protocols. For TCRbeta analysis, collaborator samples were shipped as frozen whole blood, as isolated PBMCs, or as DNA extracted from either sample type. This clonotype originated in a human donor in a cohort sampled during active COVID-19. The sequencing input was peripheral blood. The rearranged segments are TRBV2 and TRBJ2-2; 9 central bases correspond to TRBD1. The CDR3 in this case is CASSDYGQGKVGELFF. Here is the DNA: TGTGCCAGCAGTGATTATGGACAGGGGAAGGTCGGGGAGCTGTTTTTT.